This T cell receptor (beta chain) was documented in a study of CD4 T cells in relation to SARS-CoV-2 and coronaviruses (dated by TCRdb to the early 2020s). With regard to the full study: In the ViraFEST assay, PBMCs were grown with antigen for 10 days, and TCR beta CDR3s were then sequenced to identify antigen-specific clonal expansions. An HIV-1 Nef peptide pool or a no-peptide culture served as the negative reference condition. Patient-derived lymphoblastoid cell lines were used to map the HLA restriction of shared crossreactive spike epitopes. At the level of individual TCR clonotypes, the study evaluated whether memory CD4+ T cells crossreact between the spike proteins of SARS-CoV-2 and those of common cold coronaviruses. The Adaptive Biotechnologies TCR-sequencing kit was used to sequence samples from a few pre-COVID donors and the naive versus memory experiments, whereas other data were Illumina-based. Expansion assays from other donors in the study were sequenced with a different, Illumina-based TCR-beta assay.

The library was made by the immunoSEQ multiplex PCR assay. On the authors' methods: During preprocessing, nonproductive sequences were discarded, as were any CDR3s that did not begin with C, did not end with F or W, or were shorter than 7 amino acids. The MANAFEST web app was used to call antigen-specific clonotypes on the basis of expansion compared with the reference and with other culture wells. A clone counted as positive if significantly expanded in 2 of 3 replicate wells versus the reference culture at FDR below 0.05. Positive clones also required significant expansion versus all other tandem wells and an odds ratio above 5. CDR3 homology was measured as pairwise Levenshtein distance, computed with the stringdist R package after trimming three terminal residues from each end. TCRdb limited this immuneACCESS table to in-frame rearrangements with V and J called. A share of clones is missing; checked studies link under half to unresolved V genes, and the rest is unexplained. The DNA was the basis for D and trimming; V, J and clone size are from that table. Across this sample there are 25,000 to 30,000 clones, with about 70% seen only once. 20% to 25% of the sample is taken by the ten largest.

CD4+ T cells from unexposed donors were collected before the COVID-19 pandemic (2011-2018). After 10 to 11 days of culture, CD4+ T cells were isolated with the EasySep CD4+ T cell isolation kit. As cell number allowed, CD4+ T cells from unexposed donors were tested for reactivity to SARS-CoV-2 S and N and to four common cold coronavirus spike pools. Each well held approximately 2.1 million PBMCs cultured in IMDM containing about 5.3% human AB serum and approximately 9 IU/ml IL-2. Half of the culture medium was replaced with fresh IL-2-containing medium on days 3 and 7. In general, triplicate replicate wells were used for every peptide culture condition. Leukapheresis product for the unexposed donors was purchased commercially. Ficoll-Paque PLUS gradient centrifugation was used to isolate PBMCs from leukapheresis product or whole blood. PBMCs were either used fresh in the expansion assay or cryopreserved at -140 degrees C. The QIAamp Micro DNA Kit was used to extract genomic DNA from the CD4+ T cells.

Overall results and qualifications from the work: About 65% of donors had memory CD4+ clonotypes that crossrecognized SARS-CoV-2 and at least one common cold coronavirus spike. Pre-pandemic and post-infection samples were not both contributed by any donor, so tracing of the source of pre-existing responses was limited. Significantly weaker SARS-CoV-2-driven expansion was shown by crossreactive clones than by monoreactive clones, consistent with antigenic imprinting. Since the crossreactivity analysis centred on spike protein, crossreactivity against other viral proteins was not assessed. Small numbers of patients and of tested TCRs were a limitation of the study.

Worth noting for this clone: There is no known antigen for this receptor. No much larger clone is present one base from it, and per-base qualities are unavailable.

The TCR comes from a human donor in good health. The specimen was CD4+ T cells from PBMCs, cultured in vitro.

The CDR3 is CASSQRVGTGEYEQYF. Read as DNA, the sequence is TGTGCCAGCAGCCAGCGGGTTGGGACAGGGGAGTACGAGCAGTACTTC. This chain is built from TRBV7-6 and TRBJ2-7; the central 10 bases match TRBD1. CDR1 and CDR2 are read off the germline V gene as SGHVS and FNYEAQ. Germline trimming amounts to 5 bases on V and 4 bases on J, with 11 as the count of junction bases outside the gene matches. Measured from the cysteine to the phenylalanine, the CDR3 is 16 residues long. Solely the CDR3 DNA is kept, with 48 bases framed from the first base. Where the CDR3 stops, the reference TRBV7-6 and TRBJ2-7 genes take over; the full variable domain is GAGVSQSPRYKVTKRGQDVALRCDPISGHVSLYWYRQALGQGPEFLTYFNYEAQQDKSGLPNDRFSAERPEGSISTLTIQRTEQRDSAMYRCASSQRVGTGEYEQYFGPGTRLTVT.